The rows below give T cell receptor beta chains drawn from one sample of a study of human T cells and chemical hapten exposure. TCRdb re-derived calls from the RACE reads in MiXCR, one entry per CDR3 protein. The sample holds tens of thousands of distinct CDR3 sequences, approximately 9.9% seen once. The source material was whole blood, sampled in connection with sensitization to the hapten diphenylcyclopropenone (DPC). The receptors were gathered from a middle-aged man with alopecia areata. Some clones in this sample may be carry-over from other donors' samples. Each CDR3 is given with its conserved first and last residue. A D gene is named only where the DNA matches it firmly. Clone size is shown for a subset of rows, as once, few, many or a class of expanded clone.

j_call clone_size v_call d_call cdr3_aa cdr3_nt
TRBJ1-1 many TRBV6-2/TRBV6-3 TRBD1 CASSPGQGATFF TGTGCCAGCAGCCCCGGACAGGGGGCGACTTTCTTT
TRBJ1-1 . TRBV7-2 . CASSLPVPRDTEAFF TGTGCCAGCAGCTTACCGGTGCCGCGGGACACTGAAGCTTTCTTT
TRBJ1-5 few TRBV7-2 . CASSPDSGSNQPQHF TGTGCCAGCAGCCCTGACAGCGGAAGCAATCAGCCCCAGCATTTT
TRBJ2-1 few TRBV7-2 TRBD2 CASSFSGTSGIDEQFF TGTGCCAGCAGCTTTTCCGGGACTAGCGGGATCGATGAGCAGTTCTTC
TRBJ2-1 . TRBV5-1 TRBD2 CASSLAGVSYNEQFF TGCGCCAGCAGCTTAGCGGGAGTAAGCTACAATGAGCAGTTCTTC
TRBJ2-3 many TRBV6-5 . CASSQTGIVDTQYF TGTGCCAGCAGCCAAACAGGGATTGTAGATACGCAGTATTTT
TRBJ2-5 . TRBV28 . CASSSGGGGMVGETQYF TGTGCCAGCAGTTCGGGTGGGGGGGGCATGGTTGGAGAGACCCAGTACTTC
TRBJ2-3 many TRBV12-3/TRBV12-4 TRBD2 CASRPSGSSTDTQYF TGTGCCAGCAGACCTAGCGGTTCTAGCACAGATACGCAGTATTTT
TRBJ2-5 . TRBV18 . CASSPDRKETQYF TGTGCCAGCTCACCCGACAGGAAAGAGACCCAGTACTTC
TRBJ1-4 many TRBV30 . CAWTQGNGEKLFF TGTGCCTGGACCCAGGGGAACGGTGAAAAACTGTTTTTT
TRBJ2-5 . TRBV12-3/TRBV12-4 TRBD2 CASSSPGLAGTPLQETQYF TGTGCCAGCAGTTCCCCAGGACTAGCGGGCACCCCGCTCCAAGAGACCCAGTACTTC
TRBJ1-4 once TRBV7-7 TRBD1 CASSLGTATNEKLFF TGTGCTAGCAGCTTAGGGACAGCAACTAATGAAAAACTGTTTTTT
TRBJ2-3 few TRBV5-4 TRBD2 CASREGAAGGITDTQYF TGTGCCAGCAGGGAGGGCGCGGCGGGAGGGATCACAGATACGCAGTATTTT
TRBJ1-5 many TRBV3-1 . CASSQDAQPQHF TGTGCCAGCAGCCAAGATGCTCAGCCCCAGCATTTT
TRBJ2-3 . TRBV20-1 TRBD2 CSARDQTSITDTQYF TGCAGTGCTAGAGATCAGACTAGCATCACAGATACGCAGTATTTT
TRBJ2-3 many TRBV20-1 . CSANGDLKGTDTQYF TGCAGTGCTAACGGAGACTTAAAAGGCACAGATACGCAGTATTTT
TRBJ2-4 many TRBV4-3 TRBD2 CASSQEGPGLAANIQYF TGCGCCAGCAGCCAAGAGGGCCCGGGACTAGCGGCAAACATTCAGTACTTC
TRBJ2-1 few TRBV6-2/TRBV6-3 TRBD2 CASTQRRRTSANNEQFF TGTGCCAGCACCCAACGTCGAAGGACTAGCGCGAACAATGAGCAGTTCTTC
TRBJ1-5 . TRBV28 . CASSLEGTRQPQHF TGTGCCAGCAGTTTAGAAGGAACGAGGCAGCCCCAGCATTTT
TRBJ2-3 . TRBV20-1 TRBD2 CSGIAGGPDTQYF TGCAGTGGGATAGCGGGAGGGCCAGATACGCAGTATTTT
TRBJ2-3 . TRBV6-2/TRBV6-3 TRBD2 CASTGTNTDTQYF TGTGCCAGTACCGGGACTAACACAGATACGCAGTATTTT
TRBJ2-4 . TRBV20-1 . CSAREGLRLAKNIQYF TGCAGTGCTAGAGAAGGGTTACGACTAGCCAAAAACATTCAGTACTTC
TRBJ1-1 few TRBV12-3/TRBV12-4 . CASSLTSWNTEAFF TGTGCCAGCAGTTTAACGTCTTGGAACACTGAAGCTTTCTTT
TRBJ2-3 . TRBV29-1 . CSEGDTQYF TGCAGCGAGGGAGATACGCAGTATTTT
TRBJ2-7 few TRBV5-4 . CASSYDYYEQYF TGTGCCAGCAGCTATGATTACTACGAGCAGTACTTC
TRBJ2-1 few TRBV6-5 TRBD2 CASSFPGLANNEQFF TGTGCCAGCAGTTTTCCGGGACTAGCGAACAATGAGCAGTTCTTC
TRBJ2-3 few TRBV5-5 . CASSSNPFLGTDTQYF TGTGCCAGCAGCTCAAACCCCTTTTTAGGCACAGATACGCAGTATTTT
TRBJ2-5 few TRBV27 TRBD1 CASSFLDRGEQETQYF TGTGCCAGCAGTTTCCTGGACAGGGGTGAACAAGAGACCCAGTACTTC
TRBJ2-2 . TRBV9 . CASSLGVAVNTGELFF TGTGCCAGCAGCCTCGGTGTAGCGGTGAACACCGGGGAGCTGTTTTTT
TRBJ1-1 few TRBV20-1 . CSASFGVNTEAFF TGCAGTGCTAGTTTCGGGGTCAACACTGAAGCTTTCTTT
TRBJ1-5 few TRBV7-2 . CASSLGWQPQHF TGTGCCAGCAGCTTAGGGTGGCAGCCCCAGCATTTT
TRBJ2-6 few TRBV7-2 . CASRSGEGTSGANVLTF TGTGCCAGCAGATCAGGGGAGGGGACCTCTGGGGCCAACGTCCTGACTTTC
TRBJ2-3 few TRBV27 TRBD2 CASSLRASGRPSPSTDTQYF TGTGCCAGCAGTTTAAGGGCTAGCGGGAGACCTTCACCTAGCACAGATACGCAGTATTTT
TRBJ2-6 . TRBV12-3/TRBV12-4 . CASAASGISGANVLTF TGTGCGAGTGCGGCCTCGGGGATATCTGGGGCCAACGTCCTGACTTTC
TRBJ2-1 few TRBV12-3/TRBV12-4 . CASISQGRPYNEQFF TGTGCCAGCATCTCTCAGGGGAGGCCCTACAATGAGCAGTTCTTC
TRBJ1-1 . TRBV3-1 . CASSQEVSTEAFF TGTGCCAGCAGCCAAGAAGTGAGCACTGAAGCTTTCTTT
TRBJ2-5 . TRBV10-3 . CAISESYQETQYF TGTGCCATCAGTGAGTCGTACCAAGAGACCCAGTACTTC
TRBJ2-1 few TRBV12-3/TRBV12-4 TRBD2 CASSLGLRSSGWRSYNEQFF TGTGCCAGCAGTTTAGGGTTGCGGTCTAGCGGGTGGCGCTCCTACAATGAGCAGTTCTTC
TRBJ1-1 many TRBV12-3/TRBV12-4 . CATSEGTEAFF TGTGCCACTAGTGAGGGAACTGAAGCTTTCTTT
TRBJ2-1 . TRBV6-2/TRBV6-3 TRBD2 CASSYGLEYNEQFF TGTGCCAGCAGTTACGGACTAGAATACAATGAGCAGTTCTTC
TRBJ2-3 . TRBV7-2 TRBD2 CASSLGGRALDTQYF TGTGCCAGCAGCTTAGGCGGGAGGGCCTTGGATACGCAGTATTTT
TRBJ2-6 . TRBV20-1 TRBD1 CSARDRGAGANVLTF TGCAGTGCTAGGGACAGGGGCGCTGGGGCCAACGTCCTGACTTTC
TRBJ1-1 many TRBV5-6 . CASSFAGFDTEAFF TGTGCCAGCAGCTTTGCAGGGTTCGACACTGAAGCTTTCTTT
TRBJ2-7 few TRBV2 TRBD1 CASTSGGQGAYEQYF TGTGCCAGCACCTCAGGGGGACAGGGTGCGTACGAGCAGTACTTC
TRBJ1-2 once TRBV6-2/TRBV6-3 . CASSTPITGTNPGYTF TGTGCCAGCAGCACCCCAATTACCGGGACGAATCCTGGCTACACCTTC
TRBJ2-6 . TRBV28 . CASSPPRMIFSGANVLTF TGTGCCAGCAGTCCCCCCCGGATGATATTCTCTGGGGCCAACGTCCTGACTTTC
TRBJ2-3 many TRBV6-4 TRBD2 CASLAGVPDTQYF TGTGCCAGTCTAGCGGGAGTGCCAGATACGCAGTATTTT
TRBJ1-1 many TRBV20-1 . CSARDSGHLNTEAFF TGCAGTGCTAGAGACTCGGGACACTTGAACACTGAAGCTTTCTTT
TRBJ2-1 once TRBV7-3 TRBD2 CASSSSGNSYNEQFF TGTGCCAGCAGCTCCAGCGGGAATTCCTACAATGAGCAGTTCTTC